The source of this TCR beta chain is a study of post-analysis software for immune sequencing data. Study summary: As for disease course, relapsing-remitting, secondary progressive and progressive-relapsing multiple sclerosis were all included.

Study-wide findings and caveats: Comparison of patients with controls showed roughly five TRBV segments more frequent in patients, TRBV5-6, TRBV5-1 and TRBV20-1 among them. For normalized Chao1 diversity, multiple sclerosis patients scored significantly lower than controls did. Strong co-clustering by F measure linked samples that shared a preparation batch.

cDNA libraries of TCR beta carried unique molecular identifiers. It was from roughly 1.1 to 9.2 million T cells that 530,000 or so cDNA molecules came. TCRdb reprocessed the PCR reads via MiXCR and lists one record per CDR3 protein. In the table there are roughly 400,000 distinct CDR3 sequences, less than 40% of which are singletons. Trimming took off 3 bases at V and 2 bases at J, with 9 bases between the two ends. The CDR3 consists of 13 residues. Looked up from germline, CDR1 is DFQATT and CDR2 is SNEGSKA (reference sequence). In the case of this clonotype: The antigen is not known.

The specimen sequenced was blood. The chain joins TRBV20-1 to TRBJ2-3, with a possible D match to TRBD2 (5 bases). This TCR was sampled from a girl aged 2 to 9 with multiple sclerosis. The DNA for the CDR3 is TGCAGTGCTAGCGGGATACTCACAGATACGCAGTATTTT. Translated: CSASGILTDTQYF.